This T cell receptor (beta chain) came from a study of CD8+CD57+ T cells in acquired aplastic anemia. Across the study: DNA per sorted CD4+ or CD8+ sample ranged about 0.2 to 30 ug, averaging 3.2 ug.

An expansion of CD8+CD57+ cells by flow cytometry had been shown in patients chosen for sequencing. Every one of the patients had aplastic anemia (severe, acquired). Germline V CDR1 and CDR2: SGHVS, FNYEAQ. The length of the CDR3 is 17 residues. V trimming: 5 bases; J trimming: 8 bases; junction bases outside the gene matches: 17. Profiling of TCR beta VDJ combinations and CDR3 sequences used genomic DNA as template. MiXCR was run by TCRdb on the reads, yielding one entry per CDR3 protein. Found here are around 150,000 distinct CDR3 sequences, around half of them singletons; the top ten hold about 30%. Concerning this clonotype itself: Antigen: not known.

Findings and caveats of the study: No significant patient-versus-control difference appeared in CD8+ Simpson's diversity. About 30 shared CD8+ CDR3s appeared highly expressed within patients' immunodominant clones.

The sequence derives from a human donor with aplastic anemia. V and J are TRBV7-6 and TRBJ1-3, with TRBD1 matching 8 bases. Material: sorted CD4+, CD8+, or CD8+CD57+ T cells (not recorded which) from PBMCs. The CDR3 reads CASSTRGQGAYGYTIYF. The CDR3 nucleotides are TGTGCCAGCAGCACCCGTGGACAGGGAGCCTATGGCTACACCATATATTTT. Combining the CDR3 with reference TRBV7-6 and TRBJ1-3 gives the whole variable domain GAGVSQSPRYKVTKRGQDVALRCDPISGHVSLYWYRQALGQGPEFLTYFNYEAQQDKSGLPNDRFSAERPEGSISTLTIQRTEQRDSAMYRCASSTRGQGAYGYTIYFGEGSWLTVV.